The clone carrying this TCR beta chain was picked up one time. What it binds is unknown. This record belongs to a study of OX40 agonist ivuxolimab in advanced cancers. No patient had autoimmune disease or received systemic immunosuppression. Overall study findings and caveats: Circulating CD4+ and CD8+ T cells showed clonal expansion by week 6 at 0.1 to 3.0 mg/kg.

Libraries were prepared by immunoSEQ multiplex PCR; TCRdb keeps only in-frame clonotypes and omits some of them. Found here are roughly 79,000 clones, roughly four fifths of them singletons; the top ten hold roughly 0.53%. The CDR3 extends over 17 amino acids. Looked up from germline, CDR1 is MDHEN and CDR2 is SYDVKM. Trimming cost V 3 bases and J 4 bases; bases outside gene matches: 10. The clonotype was recovered from an adult with an advanced solid tumor such as melanoma, head and neck, liver or kidney cancer. Sequenced here: CD4+ or CD8+ T cells sorted from blood, sampled in a trial of the OX40 agonist ivuxolimab. The rearrangement uses TRBV28 and TRBJ2-3; 10 bases are shared with TRBD2. The CDR3 region is CASSFQPSGRRADTQYF. DNA of the CDR3: TGTGCCAGCAGTTTTCAGCCTAGCGGGAGAAGGGCAGATACGCAGTATTTT.